The source of this T cell receptor beta chain is a study of T cells expressing NK-cell markers. The wider study: With respect to HCMV, seven of the eight sequenced donors were seropositive, and one was seronegative. Study outcomes and limitations: Whether the expanded NKG2C+ T cell clones recognized HCMV remained unclear. Once again these clonotypes came out on top in the CD3+CD56-NKG2C+ fraction of several donors.

Germline-derived CDR1 and CDR2 are MNHEY and SVGAGI. CDR3 length: 16 residues. As concerns this clonotype: The antigen is undetermined.

cDNA encoding TCR beta was synthesized via 5'RACE template switching incorporating UMIs. From its re-call of the 5' RACE reads, TCRdb lists each CDR3 protein once, without DNA. Its table records approximately 380,000 distinct CDR3 sequences. The chain combines TRBV6-5 with TRBJ2-5; the D gene TCRdb calls, TRBD1, cannot be checked with no DNA. Material for sequencing was blood T cells: a sorted CD56 or NKG2C T cell subset, CD4+ or CD8+ T cells, or bulk PBMC T cells (not recorded which). The receptor's source is a man aged 18 to 69 in good health. This CDR3 is CASSYGLGGVDSAQYF.